This section outlines one T cell receptor (beta chain) sequence together with its context. This specimen comes from a study of blood T cells in healthy people across ages. Germline V gene data show CDR1 as SEHNR and CDR2 as FQNEAQ (reference sequence). Germline trimming cut 3 bases from V and 6 bases from J; bases unmatched to any gene: 7. The CDR3 sequence is 14 residues long. Isolated per sample were at least 6 million PBMCs. Then a second PCR, running roughly 6 to 12 cycles, was carried out with a sample-barcoded 5' primer and a J-beta primer mix. A tag from a template-switch adaptor with 12 random nucleotides marked each cDNA molecule. TCRdb passed the 5' RACE reads through MiXCR, listing each CDR3 protein once. The table records roughly 800,000 distinct CDR3 sequences, 58% of them present only once.

This receptor was obtained from a young man in good health. Specimen: blood. The J gene is TRBJ2-7, the V gene TRBV7-9, with 8 bases fitting TRBD1. The CDR3 DNA follows: TGTGCCAGCAGCTTGACGACAGGGGTCACCGAGCAGTACTTC. This encodes CASSLTTGVTEQYF.